Here is one TCR beta chain with its context. The data originate from a study of blood T cells in healthy people across ages. Trimming removed 1 base at V and 5 bases at J, with 15 bases between. The CDR3 contains 15 residues. Germline V gene lookup returns CDR1 SEHNR and CDR2 FQNEAQ (reference sequence). The use of a sample-barcoded 5' primer and a J-beta primer mix characterized a second PCR of 7 to 11 cycles. TCRdb fed the 5' RACE reads into MiXCR, producing one record per CDR3 protein. The sample contains hundreds of thousands of distinct CDR3 sequences, around 54% of which appear only once. The sequenced sample was blood. This receptor was identified in a man aged 60 to 69 in good health. The rearrangement uses TRBV7-9 and TRBJ2-7; perhaps TRBD1 as D (6 bases). The CDR3 protein is CASSLVRGGLDEQYF. In DNA, the CDR3 is TGTGCCAGCAGCTTAGTCAGGGGTGGATTGGACGAGCAGTACTTC.